This TCR beta chain emerged from a study of blood T cell repertoires in COVID-19. Study-wide background: COVID-19 samples from acute and convalescent phases originated in the United States, Italy and Spain. PBMCs, B-cell-depleted T cells, or T cells were the source of the cDNA or gDNA that made up the material.

In germline, CDR1 is SGHTA, CDR2 FQGTGA. This CDR3 contains 13 residues. With V trimmed by 5 bases and J by 10 bases, 7 bases remained unmatched. This clone was seen a few times. Assay: immunoSEQ multiplex PCR; the TCRdb copy retains only in-frame clones and omits some. The data contain fewer than 350,000 clones, approximately 85% of them singletons. The receptor was derived from a human donor in a cohort sampled during active COVID-19. The chain links TRBV7-3 to TRBJ2-1; 8 nucleotides line up with TRBD2. The source material was peripheral blood. CDR3 amino acids: CASSRGGPDEQFF. CDR3 bases: TGTGCCAGCAGCCGGGGGGGACCCGACGAGCAGTTCTTC.